This T cell receptor beta chain comes out of a study of blood T cell repertoires in COVID-19. Looking at the study overall: The United States, Italy and Spain provided the acute and convalescent COVID-19 samples. Sources were T cells, B-cell-depleted T cells, or PBMCs; the material itself was cDNA or gDNA.

Germline V gene sequence: CDR1 LGHDT, CDR2 YNNKEL (reference sequence). Unmatched junction bases numbered 3, after V lost 2 bases and J lost 4 bases. This CDR3 spans 15 amino acids. Original methodology: Researchers report that nucleated cell counts were estimated from reference gene primer amplification. The assay was immunoSEQ multiplex PCR, and TCRdb's table has in-frame clones only and misses some. Clonal size and the V and J genes are those of that table, whereas D and trimming came from the DNA. The sample has 85,000 to 95,000 clones, around 87% seen once; the top ten hold 4.5% to 6%. The receptor was derived from an elderly woman with acute or convalescent COVID-19. The chain recombines TRBV3-1 (or the pseudogene TRBV3-2) with TRBJ2-2, with 8 bases that match TRBD2. The specimen was peripheral blood. CDR3 coding DNA: TGTGCCAGCAGCCAAATAGCGGGGTCCACCGGGGAGCTGTTTTTT. It yields the protein CASSQIAGSTGELFF.